The 18 T cell receptor beta chains below were found in one sample sequenced in a study of blood T cell repertoires in COVID-19. The table came from immunoSEQ multiplex PCR; TCRdb's copy has only in-frame clones and leaves some out. The profile covers roughly 40,000 clones, with approximately 81% appearing a single time and about 13% taken by the ten largest. The sample comprised peripheral blood. The receptors derive from a woman in her 70s in a cohort sampled during active COVID-19.

This clone was seen a handful of times. The J gene is TRBJ2-1, the V gene TRBV19, with TRBD1 identical over 8 bases. CDR3 length equals 17 residues. The germline CDR1 and CDR2 sequences are LNHDA and SQIVND (reference sequence). With V trimmed by 2 bases and J by 8 bases, 14 bases remained unmatched. The CDR3: CASSIQQGGSRVHEQFF. CDR3 coding DNA: TGTGCCAGTAGTATACAACAGGGGGGCTCTCGGGTCCATGAGCAGTTCTTC.

The V gene is TRBV6-5, the J gene TRBJ1-1, with 9 bases that match TRBD1. Germline V gene lookup returns CDR1 MNHEY and CDR2 SVGAGI. The CDR3 is 14 amino acids. V shed 2 bases and J 5 bases; nucleotides not matched to a gene: 3. In nucleotides, the CDR3 is TGTGCCAGCAGTTACCGAGGACAGGGGACTGAAGCTTTCTTT. It specifies CASSYRGQGTEAFF.

The CDR3 spells CASSPRRASGHNEQFF. DNA of the CDR3: TGTGCCAGCAGTCCACGAAGGGCTAGCGGGCACAATGAGCAGTTCTTC. This chain uses TRBV11-2 with TRBJ2-1, with 8 bases matching TRBD2. V was pared by 6 bases and J by 5 bases, with 12 bases of the junction left unmatched. Germline V gene sequence: CDR1 SGHAT, CDR2 FQNNGV. This CDR3 has 16 amino acids.

The chain recombines TRBV7-6 with TRBJ2-7, with 9 bases that match TRBD1. CDR3 length equals 14 residues. V lost 4 bases to trimming and J lost 6 bases; unmatched junction nucleotides: 7. Germline V CDR1 and CDR2: SGHVS, FNYEAQ. In DNA form, the CDR3 reads TGTGCCAGCAGCTCACGGGACAGGGCGGGCGAGCAGTACTTC. It codes for CASSSRDRAGEQYF. The entire variable domain, with the rest obtained from reference TRBV7-6 and TRBJ2-7, is as follows: GAGVSQSPRYKVTKRGQDVALRCDPISGHVSLYWYRQALGQGPEFLTYFNYEAQQDKSGLPNDRFSAERPEGSISTLTIQRTEQRDSAMYRCASSSRDRAGEQYFGPGTRLTVT.

The chain combines TRBV6-2 or TRBV6-3 with TRBJ2-5; TRBD1 might be the D (5 bases). Trimming removed 0 bases at V and 2 bases at J, with 13 bases between. The CDR3 is 16 residues long. Germline loops: CDR1 MNHEY, CDR2 SVGEGT. CDR3: CASSYSTGDVQETQYF. Written as DNA, the CDR3 is TGTGCCAGCAGTTACTCTACAGGAGACGTACAAGAGACCCAGTACTTC.

This sequence joins TRBV5-4 and TRBJ2-2; the match to TRBD2 covers 9 bases. V shed 4 bases, J shed 1 base, and the junction held 5 bases outside the gene matches. This CDR3 is built from 16 residues. CDR1 is SGHNT and CDR2 is YYREEE in the germline V gene (reference sequence). As DNA, the CDR3 is TGTGCCAGCAGCCGGAATAGCGGGGGGAACACCGGGGAGCTGTTTTTT. Translation: CASSRNSGGNTGELFF. Supplemented by reference TRBV5-4 and TRBJ2-2, the full variable domain reads ETGVTQSPTHLIKTRGQQVTLRCSSQSGHNTVSWYQQALGQGPQFIFQYYREEENGRGNFPPRFSGLQFPNYSSELNVNALELDDSALYLCASSRNSGGNTGELFFGEGSRLTVL.

The genes are TRBV4-3 and TRBJ2-1; TRBD1 matches 9 bases. From germline, CDR1 is LGHNA and CDR2 YSLEER. This CDR3 is built from 16 residues. V lost 3 bases and J lost 1; bases outside the gene matches: 4. CDR3 sequence reads: CASSQATGGSYNEQFF. CDR3 in DNA: TGCGCCAGCAGCCAGGCGACAGGGGGGTCCTACAATGAGCAGTTCTTC.

The J gene is TRBJ1-4, the V gene TRBV28, with 10 bases lining up with TRBD1. The CDR3 runs 19 residues. Germline assignment: CDR1 MDHEN and CDR2 SYDVKM. V was pared by 4 bases and J by 3 bases, with 14 bases of the junction left unmatched. CDR3 coding DNA: TGTGCCAGCAGTTCTATCATGTCCCGGGACAGGGGATCTAATGAAAAACTGTTTTTT. This translates into CASSSIMSRDRGSNEKLFF. The whole variable domain, remainder taken from reference TRBV28 and TRBJ1-4, is DVKVTQSSRYLVKRTGEKVFLECVQDMDHENMFWYRQDPGLGLRLIYFSYDVKMKEKGDIPEGYSVSREKKERFSLILESASTNQTSMYLCASSSIMSRDRGSNEKLFFGSGTQLSVL.

V is TRBV5-1 and J is TRBJ2-3; D gene unclear. CDR1 is SGHRS, CDR2 YFSETQ, per germline. V lost 1 base and J 6 bases, leaving 12 bases between the germline ends. The CDR3 length is 14 residues. Here the CDR3 DNA reads TGCGCCAGCAGCTTGTGGCCCGGAGCGGATACGCAGTATTTT. Translation gives CASSLWPGADTQYF.

This clone has a handful of counts. This chain links TRBV11-2 with TRBJ2-4; 13 bases align to TRBD2. The germline gives CDR1 SGHAT, CDR2 FQNNGV. J was trimmed by 6 bases and V by 3 bases; bases with no gene match: 8. The CDR3 consists of 17 residues. The CDR3: CASSFLGLAGAGNIQYF. The CDR3 DNA is TGTGCCAGCAGCTTCCTTGGACTAGCGGGAGCGGGAAACATTCAGTACTTC.

The V call is TRBV2, the J call TRBJ2-7; 8 bases map to TRBD1. V lost 3 bases and J lost 12; bases outside the gene matches: 4. In germline, CDR1 is SNHLY, CDR2 FYNNEI. The CDR3 runs 11 residues. DNA of the CDR3: TGTGCCAGCAGTGATCGGACAGGGCTGTACTTC. It is translated as CASSDRTGLYF.

For the CDR3, the DNA is TGTGCCAGCCGAAGGGAGGAGACCCAGTACTTC. Translated, it gives CASRREETQYF. The rearrangement uses TRBV6-6 and TRBJ2-5; the D gene is possibly TRBD2 (5 bases). V was cut by 8 bases and J by 5 bases, with 9 bases left in between. The V gene's germline CDR1 is MNHNY and CDR2 SVGAGI (reference sequence). The CDR3 sequence is 11 residues long.

The CDR3 sequence is CASSERTRRETQYF. The CDR3 nucleotides read TGTGCCAGCAGTGAAAGGACTAGGAGAGAGACCCAGTACTTC. The V call is TRBV2, the J call TRBJ2-5; 7 nucleotides align to TRBD2. V was pared by 2 bases and J by 4 bases, with 4 bases of the junction left unmatched. The CDR3 length is 14 residues. Germline V gene sequence: CDR1 SNHLY, CDR2 FYNNEI.

J is TRBJ1-5 and V is TRBV18, with 7 positions matching TRBD1. The junction had 4 bases not matched to a gene; V was cut back by 5 bases and J by 0 bases. This CDR3 spans 15 amino acids. CDR1 and CDR2 from the germline V gene are KGHSH and LQKENI. The CDR3 DNA sequence: TGTGCCAGCTCATCGACAGGGAATAGCAATCAGCCCCAGCATTTT. Translated: CASSSTGNSNQPQHF.

The J gene is TRBJ1-2, the V gene TRBV28; 8 nucleotides match TRBD1. This CDR3 is built from 17 residues. The V segment lost 2 bases and the J segment 8 bases; nucleotides outside the gene matches: 16. Germline V gene data show CDR1 as MDHEN and CDR2 as SYDVKM. The CDR3, as DNA: TGTGCCAGCAGTTTAGGTGCAGGGGGCGTTTGGGGCGGCGGCTACACCTTC. Protein: CASSLGAGGVWGGGYTF.

The chain joins TRBV28 to TRBJ1-5, with 8 bases aligning to TRBD1. The V gene's germline CDR1 is MDHEN and CDR2 SYDVKM. With 4 bases clipped from V and 4 bases from J, the junction kept 3 bases outside the gene matches. The CDR3 has 14 residues. The CDR3 coding sequence is TGTGCCAGCAGTTCCGGGACAGGTAATCAGCCCCAGCATTTT. Amino acids: CASSSGTGNQPQHF.

The chain uses TRBV6-1 and TRBJ1-2; no definite D call. The CDR3 totals 13 residues. V lost 2 bases and J 5 bases, leaving 9 bases between the germline ends. Germline lookup yields CDR1 MNHNS and CDR2 SASEGT. CDR3 bases: TGTGCCAGCAGTGAAAGTCAGAGGTATGGCTACACCTTC. Translating it yields CASSESQRYGYTF.

This clone was recorded once. The chain has TRBV2 and TRBJ2-7, with D perhaps TRBD1 (5 bases). The CDR3 has 15 amino acids. The V and J ends lost 7 bases and 5 bases respectively, with 21 bases between them. Per germline, CDR1 SNHLY and CDR2 FYNNEI. The CDR3 protein is CASTVGLLRGDEQYF. As DNA, the CDR3 is TGTGCCAGCACTGTGGGCCTCCTAAGGGGCGACGAGCAGTACTTC.